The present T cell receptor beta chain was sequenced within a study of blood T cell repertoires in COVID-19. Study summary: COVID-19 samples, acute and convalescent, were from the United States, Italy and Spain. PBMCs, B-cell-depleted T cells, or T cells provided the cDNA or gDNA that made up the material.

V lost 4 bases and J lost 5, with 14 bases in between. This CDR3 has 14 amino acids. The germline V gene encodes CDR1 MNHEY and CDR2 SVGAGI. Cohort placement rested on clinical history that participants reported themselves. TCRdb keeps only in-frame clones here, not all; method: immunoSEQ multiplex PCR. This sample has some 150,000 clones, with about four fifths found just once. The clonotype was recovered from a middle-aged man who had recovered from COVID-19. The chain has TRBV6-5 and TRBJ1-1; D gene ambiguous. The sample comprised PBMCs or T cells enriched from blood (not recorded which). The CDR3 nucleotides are TGTGCCAGCAGTTCCTCTCGAGGTGGGACTGAAGCTTTCTTT. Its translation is CASSSSRGGTEAFF.